The source of this T cell receptor beta chain is a study of blood T cells in healthy people across ages. A note on this clonotype: Its antigen remains unidentified.

For the second PCR, which ran for roughly 6 to 12 cycles, a sample-barcoded 5' primer and a J-beta primer mix were used. TCRdb called the 5' RACE reads again in MiXCR, with one record for every CDR3 protein. The sample includes around 820,000 distinct CDR3 sequences, approximately 25% of them seen just once. The CDR3 extends over 20 amino acids. Trimming removed 0 bases at V and 4 bases at J, with 22 bases between. Per the germline V gene, CDR1 is LGHNA and CDR2 is YSLEER. Points from the study as a whole: Investigators viewed diversity estimates from one million T cells as underestimates, the study reported.

These data were likewise used in another study, on T cells of mothers and their children. According to that study: Slightly higher, non-significant overlap characterized related mother-child pairs relative to unrelated pairs.

V is TRBV4-3 and J is TRBJ2-6; TRBD2 might be the D (6 bases). Sequenced input: blood. The TCR was taken from a boy between 10 and 17 years old in good health. CDR3 bases: TGCGCCAGCAGCCAAGAAAGGGAGCGGGCTCCGGGCGGGGGGGCCAACGTCCTGACTTTC. Its protein product is CASSQERERAPGGGANVLTF.